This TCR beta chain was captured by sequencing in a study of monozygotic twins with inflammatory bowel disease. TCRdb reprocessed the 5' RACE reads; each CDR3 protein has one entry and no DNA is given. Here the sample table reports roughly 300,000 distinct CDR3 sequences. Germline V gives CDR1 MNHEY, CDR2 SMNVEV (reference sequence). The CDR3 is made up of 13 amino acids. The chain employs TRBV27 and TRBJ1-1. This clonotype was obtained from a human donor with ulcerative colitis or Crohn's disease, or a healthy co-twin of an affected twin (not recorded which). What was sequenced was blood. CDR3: CASSFLVNTEAFF.